This TCR beta chain was found in a study of OX40 agonist ivuxolimab in advanced cancers. Study as a whole: An agonistic anti-OX40 (CD134) antibody, ivuxolimab, was used to treat the patients.

The method was immunoSEQ multiplex PCR; TCRdb's version includes in-frame clones alone and lacks a portion of them. The table has approximately 82,000 clones, roughly 92% seen once; the top ten hold 0.65%. Overall study results and limits: Average numbers of expanded clones were greater in CD8+ T cells than in CD4+.

V was pared by 6 bases and J by 2 bases, with 13 bases between. Germline CDR1 SNHLY, CDR2 FYNNEI. This CDR3 is built from 14 residues. Comments on this clone: Its antigen is undetermined.

This chain connects TRBV2 to TRBJ1-1; D is possibly TRBD1 (6 bases). The TCR comes from an adult with an advanced solid tumor such as melanoma, head and neck, liver or kidney cancer. The material sequenced was CD4+ or CD8+ T cells sorted from blood, taken in a trial of the OX40 agonist ivuxolimab. CDR3 in DNA: TGTGCCAGCAGCCGCGGGGGGGGCAACACTGAAGCTTTCTTT. Translating it yields CASSRGGGNTEAFF.